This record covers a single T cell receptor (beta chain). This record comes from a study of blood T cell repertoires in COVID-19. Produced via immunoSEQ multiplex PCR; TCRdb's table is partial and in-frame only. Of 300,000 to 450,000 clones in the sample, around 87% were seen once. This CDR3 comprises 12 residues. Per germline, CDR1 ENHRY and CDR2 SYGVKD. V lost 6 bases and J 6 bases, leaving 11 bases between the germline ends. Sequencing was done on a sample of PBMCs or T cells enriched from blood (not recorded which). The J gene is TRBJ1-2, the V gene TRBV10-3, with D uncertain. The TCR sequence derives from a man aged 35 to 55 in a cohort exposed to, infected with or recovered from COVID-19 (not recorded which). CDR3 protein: CAIRGGADGYTF. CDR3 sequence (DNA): TGTGCCATCAGGGGAGGAGCCGATGGCTACACCTTC.